This T cell receptor (beta chain) came from a study of shared clonotypes between healthy human individuals. Findings of the study overall: Measured sharing among donors was expected to vary with sequencing depth.

Sequencing used immunoSEQ multiplex PCR; TCRdb keeps in-frame clones, though not all of them. Among over 950,000 clones listed, roughly 80% were seen once. This clone was observed a few times. The antigen remains undetermined. Other nucleotide sequences in the sample specify the same CDR3. The sample consisted of memory CD4+ T cells from PBMCs. Subset denoted: CD45RA-negative fraction. This receptor was identified in a man aged 18 to 29 in good health. Some clones in this sample may be carry-over from other donors' samples.

In nucleotides, the CDR3 is TGTGCCAGCAGCTCGGATAGCAATCAGCCCCAGCATTTT. Protein sequence: CASSSDSNQPQHF. This chain joins TRBV5-4 and TRBJ1-5, with D unclear. Trimming took off 3 bases at V and 0 bases at J, with 4 bases between the two ends. CDR1 and CDR2 from the germline V gene are SGHNT and YYREEE (reference sequence). CDR3 size: 13 residues.